A selection of T cell receptor beta chains follows, all from one sample in a study of blood T cell repertoires in COVID-19. TCRdb keeps only in-frame clones here, not all; method: immunoSEQ multiplex PCR. The table includes about 320,000 clones, 80% to 90% detected once. Sample: PBMCs or T cells enriched from blood (not recorded which). These receptors all come from a woman in her late teens or twenties who had recovered from COVID-19. Each CDR3 is given with its conserved first and last residue. D genes are given only for firm matches. Size values are once, few and many counts, or a class for expanded clones, and some rows have none.

abundance	v_gene	j_gene	d_gene	CDR3nt	CDR3aa
-	TRBV30	TRBJ1-4	-	TGTGCCTGGAGTATCCACAGGGCGGACAAGGGGAAACTGTTTTTT	CAWSIHRADKGKLFF
-	TRBV30	TRBJ1-4	TRBD1	TGTGCCTGGAATCGGGTGGACAGGGGAGAGAAACTGTTTTTT	CAWNRVDRGEKLFF
-	TRBV10-1	TRBJ1-1	TRBD1	TGCGCCAGCAGTGACAGGGGGTTGCCTGAAGCTTTCTTT	CASSDRGLPEAFF
once	TRBV6-1	TRBJ2-7	-	TGTGCCAGCAGTGAACCTGTTTACGGGAGTAGTAGCTACGAGCAGTACTTC	CASSEPVYGSSSYEQYF
once	TRBV5-6	TRBJ1-2	-	TGTGCCAGCGCTTTGGGTGGTAGGGAGAGGGATGGCTACACCTTC	CASALGGRERDGYTF
-	TRBV27	TRBJ1-6	TRBD1	TGTGCCACTTCGGACAGGGGGCTACAAAATTCACCCCTCCACTTT	CATSDRGLQNSPLHF
-	TRBV7-9	TRBJ2-7	-	TGTGCCAGCAGCTTAGCGGCAGGGTATCCCGAGCAGTACTTC	CASSLAAGYPEQYF
-	TRBV2	TRBJ1-6	TRBD1	TGTGCCAGCAAGACAGGGGGTTCACCCCTCCACTTT	CASKTGGSPLHF
-	TRBV7-3	TRBJ2-3	-	TGTGCCAGCAGCCCCCTGGGGCCCACAGATACGCAGTATTTT	CASSPLGPTDTQYF
-	TRBV25-1	TRBJ1-2	-	TGTGCCAGCAGTGATGGGGGGGGCGCGGAGGATGGCTACACCTTC	CASSDGGGAEDGYTF
few	TRBV12-3/TRBV12-4	TRBJ2-2	-	TGTGCCAGCAGTTTATCATCCGGGGAGCTGTTTTTT	CASSLSSGELFF
-	TRBV30	TRBJ1-2	TRBD1	TGTGCCTGGAGCGGTATGGGACAGGGGATAAGAAACTATGGCTACACCTTC	CAWSGMGQGIRNYGYTF
-	TRBV5-3	TRBJ2-6	TRBD1	TGTGCCAGAAGTTTACGGGACAGTTTTTTCCACTCTGGGGCCAACGTCCTGACTTTC	CARSLRDSFFHSGANVLTF
-	TRBV6-5	TRBJ1-6	-	TGTGCCAGCAGTTACTCGCGGGGGCGGATCAGTTCACCCCTCCACTTT	CASSYSRGRISSPLHF
-	TRBV15	TRBJ1-2	-	TGTGCCACCAGCAGAGATAGGTCAGGGGCCTATGGCTACACCTTC	CATSRDRSGAYGYTF
-	TRBV30	TRBJ2-7	-	TGTGCCCCCCTAATGGGGCAAACCCTCTCCTACGAGCAGTACTTC	CAPLMGQTLSYEQYF
once	TRBV27	TRBJ1-4	-	TGTGCCAGCAAGAGAGCAACTAATGAAAAACTGTTTTTT	CASKRATNEKLFF
-	TRBV29-1	TRBJ2-1	TRBD2	TGCAGCGTTGAAGACGGGAGGGGAACCTCCTACAATGAGCAGTTCTTC	CSVEDGRGTSYNEQFF
many	TRBV5-1	TRBJ2-5	-	TGCGCCAGCAGCCCAGGGTTGTACCAAGAGACCCAGTACTTC	CASSPGLYQETQYF
few	TRBV28	TRBJ1-2	TRBD1	TGTGCCAGCAGTTTAGGACAGGGGAATGGCTACACCTTC	CASSLGQGNGYTF
-	TRBV9	TRBJ2-1	-	TGTGCCAGCAGCCCCAGGGACTCCCGCTCCTACAATGAGCAGTTCTTC	CASSPRDSRSYNEQFF
-	TRBV19	TRBJ2-7	-	TGTGCCTCAAGGGGGTCAGGGACCTACGAGCAGTACTTC	CASRGSGTYEQYF
few	TRBV3-1/TRBV3-2	TRBJ2-3	-	TGTGCCAGCAGCCAAGTCCCACAGGGTGGGACAGATACGCAGTATTTT	CASSQVPQGGTDTQYF
few	TRBV7-3	TRBJ1-1	-	TGTGCCAGCAGTACCCAGCAGGGCACTGAAGCTTTCTTT	CASSTQQGTEAFF
-	TRBV7-9	TRBJ1-5	-	TGTGCCAGCAGCCTAAACTTTGACGGGGGTCAGCCCCAGCATTTT	CASSLNFDGGQPQHF
-	TRBV1	TRBJ1-5	-	TGCACCAGCAGCCAAGATCAACTCTATGGCAATCAGCCCCAGCATTTT	CTSSQDQLYGNQPQHF
-	TRBV7-9	TRBJ2-1	TRBD2	TGTGCCAGCAGCTTAAGCGGGAGCTCCTACAATGAGCAGTTCTTC	CASSLSGSSYNEQFF
-	TRBV3-1/TRBV3-2	TRBJ1-3	TRBD1	TGTGCCAGCAGCCAAGTTATGGTACCGACAGGGGGCTCTGGAAACACCATATATTTT	CASSQVMVPTGGSGNTIYF
-	TRBV13	TRBJ2-3	-	TGTGCCAGCACCTTGGTCTCAGGGGGGCCGGATACGCAGTATTTT	CASTLVSGGPDTQYF
-	TRBV5-5	TRBJ1-2	TRBD1	TGTGCCAGCAGCTTGGCAGGGGGCATCTACACCTTC	CASSLAGGIYTF
-	TRBV6-1	TRBJ2-3	-	TGTGCCAGCAGTGAGGGAGCAGGGGCCGGCACAGATACGCAGTATTTT	CASSEGAGAGTDTQYF
-	TRBV4-1	TRBJ1-5	TRBD1	TGCGCCAGCAGCCAACCGACAGGGCAGAAGGTCAATCAGCCCCAGCATTTT	CASSQPTGQKVNQPQHF
-	TRBV7-9	TRBJ2-1	-	TGTGCCAGCAGCTTAGCGTCACCAGGGCCTGGGGCTGAGCAGTTCTTC	CASSLASPGPGAEQFF
-	TRBV6-2/TRBV6-3	TRBJ2-1	TRBD2	TGTGCCAGCAGTTACTTTCCCACTAGCGGGGTCTACAATGAGCAGTTCTTC	CASSYFPTSGVYNEQFF
-	TRBV30	TRBJ1-1	-	TGTGCCTGGAGTAACGGGATCTCGGACACTGAAGCTTTCTTT	CAWSNGISDTEAFF
-	TRBV7-2	TRBJ2-1	-	TGTGCCAGCAGCTTAGCCCCCGCGCCCTACAATGAGCAGTTCTTC	CASSLAPAPYNEQFF